These 26 T cell receptor beta chains share one sample of origin, sequenced in a study of blood T cell repertoires in COVID-19. Profiling relied on immunoSEQ multiplex PCR, and the TCRdb table lists in-frame clones only, not all of them. Of about 230,000 clones listed, approximately 84% are singletons. The material sequenced was peripheral blood. All receptors derive from a woman of 80 years or more with acute or convalescent COVID-19.

The V gene is TRBV29-1, the J gene TRBJ2-1; 9 nucleotides align to TRBD1. The CDR3 has 13 amino acids. Trimming at V came to 7 bases and at J to 9 bases, leaving 10 bases not matched to a gene. Looked up from germline, CDR1 is SQVTM and CDR2 is ANQGSEA. Written as DNA, the CDR3 is TGCAGCGCTGTGCCGGGACAGGGAAGTGAGCAGTTCTTC. Residues: CSAVPGQGSEQFF.

The gene calls are TRBV5-1 and TRBJ2-1, with 9 bases lining up with TRBD2. With V trimmed by 4 bases and J by 0 bases, 2 bases remained unmatched. Germline V gene data show CDR1 as SGHRS and CDR2 as YFSETQ. CDR3 size: 15 residues. The CDR3 region is CASSGTSLSYNEQFF. The DNA of the CDR3 is TGCGCCAGCAGCGGGACTAGCCTCTCCTACAATGAGCAGTTCTTC.

V usage is TRBV27 and J usage is TRBJ2-1; the D gene is possibly TRBD2 (6 bases). The CDR3 length is 23 residues. Germline assignment: CDR1 MNHEY and CDR2 SMNVEV (reference sequence). The germline V and J ends were trimmed by 4 bases and 0 bases, with 34 bases remaining between them. CDR3 loop: CASSYRGAPGVGGRPSSYNEQFF. The CDR3 DNA follows: TGTGCCAGCAGTTATCGTGGGGCTCCGGGGGTTGGTGGACGCCCCAGCTCCTACAATGAGCAGTTCTTC.

This chain connects TRBV11-1 to TRBJ2-5, with D possibly being TRBD1 (6 bases). The CDR3 is made up of 14 amino acids. Between the trimmed V and J ends, which lost 2 bases and 4 bases, there was a span of 11 bases. The V gene's germline CDR1 is SGHAT and CDR2 FQDESV (reference sequence). CDR3 loop: CASSLRGWGETQYF. The CDR3 DNA reads TGTGCCAGCAGCTTAAGGGGGTGGGGAGAGACCCAGTACTTC.

The J gene is TRBJ2-7, the V gene TRBV7-9; the D gene is possibly TRBD2 (5 bases). This CDR3 contains 13 residues. Germline V CDR1 and CDR2: SEHNR, FQNEAQ (reference sequence). V was shortened by 4 bases and J by 2 bases, with 9 bases between the two germline ends. The CDR3 protein is CASSSSPAYEQYF. As DNA, the CDR3 is TGTGCCAGCAGCTCTAGCCCAGCCTACGAGCAGTACTTC.

CDR3 residues: CASIALAGPPTEAFF. CDR3 coding DNA: TGTGCCAGCATTGCCCTGGCGGGCCCCCCCACTGAAGCTTTCTTT. V gene TRBV6-6 combines with J gene TRBJ1-1; D gene uncertain. Trimming pared 7 bases from V and 4 bases from J, leaving 19 bases between. The length of the CDR3 is 15 residues. Germline loops: CDR1 MNHNY, CDR2 SVGAGI (reference sequence).

This clone was picked up one time. This chain connects TRBV11-2 to TRBJ1-1; D is undetermined. The CDR3 extends over 14 amino acids. V was shortened by 5 bases and J by 0 bases, with 10 bases between the two germline ends. Germline CDR1 reads SGHAT; CDR2 reads FQNNGV. CDR3 amino acids: CASSGFSMNTEAFF. In nucleotides, the CDR3 is TGTGCCAGCAGCGGCTTTTCGATGAACACTGAAGCTTTCTTT.

The chain links TRBV28 to TRBJ2-2; TRBD2 aligns across 7 bases. Trimming removed 7 bases from V and 4 bases from J; junction bases left unmatched: 9. Germline V gene sequence: CDR1 MDHEN, CDR2 SYDVKM. This CDR3 has 15 residues. CDR3 in amino acids: CASTLRGEGTGELFF. In DNA, the CDR3 is TGTGCCAGCACCCTTCGGGGGGAGGGCACCGGGGAGCTGTTTTTT.

In this sample, this clone turned up a few times. The chain employs TRBV12-3 or TRBV12-4 and TRBJ1-2; unclear D gene. Trimming removed 7 bases at V and 7 bases at J, with 13 bases between. This CDR3 has 12 residues. CDR3 nucleotides: TGTGCCAGCACCCCGAGGGTGGGTGGCTACACCTTC. This translates into CASTPRVGGYTF.

This clone was seen only once. The rearrangement links TRBV7-9 to TRBJ1-1, with a tentative D call TRBD1 (5 bases). CDR3 length: 13 amino acids. Germline lookup yields CDR1 SEHNR and CDR2 FQNEAQ (reference sequence). The V gene lost 5 bases and the J gene lost 1 base, with 8 bases spanning the gap. Here the CDR3 DNA reads TGTGCCAGCAGCGGGGCGGCGAACACTGAAGCTTTCTTT. Protein: CASSGAANTEAFF.

This chain connects TRBV27 to TRBJ1-3; TRBD1 matches 8 bases. Germline assignment: CDR1 MNHEY and CDR2 SMNVEV (reference sequence). This CDR3 has 13 residues. With 7 bases clipped from V and 3 bases from J, the junction kept 2 bases outside the gene matches. This CDR3 reads CASTTGGGNTIYF. CDR3 in DNA: TGTGCCAGCACCACAGGGGGTGGAAACACCATATATTTT.

In this sample, this clone turned up once. The J gene is TRBJ2-1, the V gene TRBV18, with TRBD1 as a possible D gene (6 bases). V was cut by 7 bases and J by 5 bases, with 18 bases left in between. This CDR3 comprises 15 residues. Germline-derived CDR1 and CDR2 are KGHSH and LQKENI. The CDR3 loop reads CASFPRDRPHNEQFF. DNA of the CDR3: TGTGCCAGCTTCCCCCGAGACAGGCCCCACAATGAGCAGTTCTTC. The complete variable domain, with remaining parts taken from reference TRBV18 and TRBJ2-1, reads NAGVMQNPRHLVRRRGQEARLRCSPMKGHSHVYWYRQLPEEGLKFMVYLQKENIIDESGMPKERFSAEFPKEGPSILRIQQVVRGDSAAYFCASFPRDRPHNEQFFGPGTRLTVL.

This clone was picked up one time. The genes are TRBV29-1 and TRBJ1-4; D might be TRBD1 (6 bases). Germline values: CDR1 SQVTM, CDR2 ANQGSEA. This CDR3 spans 14 amino acids. V lost 6 bases, J lost 4 bases, and 15 bases lay in between. CDR3 sequence (DNA): TGCAGCGTACTACCAGGGGAGAATAATGAAAAACTGTTTTTT. Its protein product is CSVLPGENNEKLFF.

The chain is built from TRBV6-5 and TRBJ1-3; 7 bases map to TRBD1. CDR1 is MNHEY, CDR2 SVGAGI, per germline. The CDR3 loop spans 16 amino acids. V dropped 0 bases and J dropped 0; count of bases not matched to a gene: 2. This CDR3 is CASSYSTGPSGNTIYF. In nucleotides, the CDR3 is TGTGCCAGCAGTTACTCGACAGGGCCCTCTGGAAACACCATATATTTT.

The chain links TRBV21-1 to TRBJ2-2; the D call in the table, TRBD1, was not verified against the DNA. TRBV21-1 is shown as a pseudogene. CDR3 length equals 16 residues. CDR3 coding DNA: TGTGCCAGCAGCAATTCGGGACAGGCAAGCACCGGGGAGCTGTTTTTT. This gives the protein CASSNSGQASTGELFF.

This sequence joins TRBV21-1 and TRBJ2-3; the D segment call TRBD2 is taken from the table without a DNA check. TRBV21-1 is reported as a pseudogene. There are 14 residues in the CDR3. CDR3 sequence (DNA): TGTGCTGTTAACCGGGACTTACCCACAGATACGCAGTATTTT. Translation: CAVNRDLPTDTQYF.

The rearrangement links TRBV2 to TRBJ2-3; 10 positions match TRBD1. The CDR3 covers 17 residues. Germline V lookup: CDR1 SNHLY, CDR2 FYNNEI. V shed 6 bases and J 0 bases; nucleotides not matched to a gene: 9. The CDR3 here is CASRIPGTGASTDTQYF. Here the CDR3 DNA reads TGTGCCAGCAGAATTCCCGGGACAGGGGCTAGCACAGATACGCAGTATTTT.

The CDR3 DNA sequence: TGTGCCAGCAGTTTCGTCGTAAGAGCACTACAAGAGACCCAGTACTTC. Amino acid sequence: CASSFVVRALQETQYF. The chain links TRBV28 to TRBJ2-5; D not certain. Germline V lookup: CDR1 MDHEN, CDR2 SYDVKM. V lost 3 bases and J lost 2, with 16 bases in between. This CDR3 spans 16 amino acids. The full variable domain, its missing parts supplied by reference TRBV28 and TRBJ2-5, is DVKVTQSSRYLVKRTGEKVFLECVQDMDHENMFWYRQDPGLGLRLIYFSYDVKMKEKGDIPEGYSVSREKKERFSLILESASTNQTSMYLCASSFVVRALQETQYFGPGTRLLVL.

CDR3 DNA: TGCGCCAGCAGCCCGACTCAGGGGATCGGTGGCTACACCTTC. Its translation is CASSPTQGIGGYTF. V and J are TRBV4-1 and TRBJ1-2; D may be TRBD1 (6 bases). The CDR3 spans 14 residues. The ends were cut back, 4 bases at V and 7 bases at J, with 16 bases in the middle. Germline values: CDR1 MGHRA, CDR2 YSYEKL.

The chain combines TRBV30 with TRBJ2-5; the match to TRBD1 covers 12 bases. Germline-derived CDR1 and CDR2 are GTSNPN and SVGIG (reference sequence). With V trimmed by 4 bases and J by 5 bases, 17 bases remained unmatched. The CDR3 totals 18 residues. The CDR3: CAWTQEGGQGAFLETQYF. CDR3 DNA: TGTGCCTGGACCCAAGAGGGGGGACAGGGGGCTTTCTTGGAGACCCAGTACTTC.

The V gene is TRBV5-1, the J gene TRBJ2-2; 15 bases match TRBD2. The length of the CDR3 is 19 residues. Trimming took 4 bases from V and 5 from J; bases not matched to a gene: 12. The germline V gene has CDR1 SGHRS and CDR2 YFSETQ. CDR3 residues: CASSAPGLAGGKITGELFF. CDR3 nucleotide sequence: TGCGCCAGCAGCGCGCCGGGACTAGCGGGAGGAAAGATTACCGGGGAGCTGTTTTTT.

The chain combines TRBV21-1 with TRBJ1-2; whether TRBD1, the table's D call, matches the DNA was not checked. TRBV21-1 is designated a pseudogene. The length of the CDR3 is 13 residues. DNA of the CDR3: TGTGCCAGCGACAGGGCAAAAAGTCATGGCTACACCTTC. Its translation: CASDRAKSHGYTF.

In its sample, this clone was seen a few times. This chain joins TRBV7-9 and TRBJ2-2; TRBD1 aligns across 7 bases. The germline V gene encodes CDR1 SEHNR and CDR2 FQNEAQ (reference sequence). The CDR3 length is 13 residues. With 3 bases clipped from V and 16 bases from J, the junction kept 11 bases outside the gene matches. The CDR3 here is CASSLTGQPWPFF. CDR3 DNA: TGTGCCAGCAGCTTGACGGGACAGCCGTGGCCGTTTTTT.

The chain recombines TRBV5-4 with TRBJ2-7, with no clear D. Germline lookup yields CDR1 SGHNT and CDR2 YYREEE (reference sequence). The CDR3 is made up of 14 amino acids. V lost 0 bases and J lost 6, with 13 bases in between. The CDR3 region is CASSLDGPHPEQYF. The CDR3 DNA is TGTGCCAGCAGCTTGGATGGGCCCCATCCCGAGCAGTACTTC.

V usage is TRBV6-5 and J usage is TRBJ2-7; D possibly corresponds to TRBD2 (6 bases). The CDR3 runs to 13 residues. Germline CDR1 MNHEY, CDR2 SVGAGI. The V end lost 8 bases, the J end lost 6 bases, and 17 bases lay between the germline ends. The DNA for the CDR3 is TGTGCCAGCCACCGGGACTCCTTGGGCGAGCAGTACTTC. Protein sequence: CASHRDSLGEQYF.

This chain uses TRBV11-2 with TRBJ2-1; a weak D match, TRBD2 (5 bases). There are 16 residues in the CDR3. Germline-derived CDR1 and CDR2 are SGHAT and FQNNGV. The ends were cut back, 1 base at V and 0 bases at J, with 10 bases in the middle. CDR3 residues: CASSLGSGGSYNEQFF. The CDR3 DNA is TGTGCCAGCAGCTTAGGAAGCGGAGGCTCCTACAATGAGCAGTTCTTC.